The 31 T cell receptor beta chains below come from one sample, sequenced in a study of blood T cell repertoires in COVID-19. TCRdb's table, derived via immunoSEQ multiplex PCR, lists solely in-frame clones and lacks some. This sample yields about 190,000 clones, of which 89% are seen a single time; about 6.7% belongs to the top ten. Sequences were obtained from peripheral blood. The origin of the receptors is a middle-aged man with acute or convalescent COVID-19.

The rearrangement uses TRBV2 and TRBJ1-5; D perhaps matches TRBD1 (5 bases). The germline gives CDR1 SNHLY, CDR2 FYNNEI. The CDR3 loop spans 16 amino acids. The V gene lost 4 bases and the J gene lost 3 bases, with 16 bases spanning the gap. The CDR3 DNA sequence: TGTGCCAGCAGTGGCCGGGGGGTCCAGGTCAATCAGCCCCAGCATTTT. Amino acid sequence: CASSGRGVQVNQPQHF. Complete variable domain (other parts from reference TRBV2 and TRBJ1-5): EPEVTQTPSHQVTQMGQEVILRCVPISNHLYFYWYRQILGQKVEFLVSFYNNEISEKSEIFDDQFSVERPDGSNFTLKIRSTKLEDSAMYFCASSGRGVQVNQPQHFGDGTRLSIL.

This rearrangement joins TRBV4-1 to TRBJ2-5; 16 bases are a match to TRBD2. CDR3 length: 20 residues. V lost 2 bases to trimming and J lost 4 bases; unmatched junction nucleotides: 13. Germline V gene sequence: CDR1 MGHRA, CDR2 YSYEKL. The CDR3 spells CASSQSPSPGLAGGRETQYF. CDR3 nucleotides: TGCGCCAGCAGCCAATCCCCTTCACCGGGACTAGCGGGGGGGCGAGAGACCCAGTACTTC.

This chain uses TRBV9 with TRBJ1-5; D is perhaps TRBD1 (5 bases). V dropped 0 bases and J dropped 5 bases, with 9 bases sitting between them. This CDR3 has 14 residues. CDR1 SGDLS and CDR2 YYNGEE come from the germline V gene. CDR3 protein: CASSVGTGYQPQHF. The CDR3 coding sequence is TGTGCCAGCAGCGTAGGAACAGGATATCAGCCCCAGCATTTT.

This chain links TRBV5-1 with TRBJ2-7; 7 bases agree with TRBD1. CDR1 SGHRS and CDR2 YFSETQ come from the germline V gene. V trimming: 4 bases; J trimming: 3 bases; junction bases outside the gene matches: 7. This CDR3 is 14 amino acids long. CDR3 loop: CASSPSTGSYEQYF. The CDR3 DNA sequence: TGCGCCAGCAGCCCTTCGACAGGGAGCTACGAGCAGTACTTC.

The chain couples TRBV5-1 to TRBJ2-7; 8 bases fit TRBD1. Germline V gene sequence: CDR1 SGHRS, CDR2 YFSETQ. The CDR3 totals 15 residues. J lost 2 bases, V lost 6 bases, and 10 bases had no gene match. The CDR3 DNA is TGCGCCAGCACCTTAGGGGACAGGTCGGCCTACGAGCAGTACTTC. It translates to CASTLGDRSAYEQYF.

This clone came up a few times. The chain links TRBV7-9 to TRBJ1-1; 10 bases match TRBD1. This CDR3 spans 15 amino acids. V gave up 4 bases and J gave up 3 bases; unmatched junction bases: 5. From germline, CDR1 is SEHNR and CDR2 FQNEAQ (reference sequence). This chain's CDR3 is CASSSTGGADTEAFF. CDR3 bases: TGTGCCAGCAGCTCGACAGGGGGCGCGGACACTGAAGCTTTCTTT.

V and J are TRBV7-8 and TRBJ2-7; 8 bases align to TRBD1. Germline CDR1 SGHVS, CDR2 FQNEAQ. Trimming took 8 bases from V and 4 from J; bases not matched to a gene: 10. The CDR3 is made up of 14 amino acids. Here the CDR3 reads CASGYRGDLYEQYF. The CDR3 bases are TGTGCCAGCGGATACAGGGGGGATTTGTACGAGCAGTACTTC.

V usage is TRBV19 and J usage is TRBJ1-2; 12 nucleotides agree with TRBD1. The CDR3 spans 14 residues. Germline-derived CDR1 and CDR2 are LNHDA and SQIVND (reference sequence). V dropped 7 bases and J dropped 4; count of bases not matched to a gene: 4. The DNA of the CDR3 is TGTGCCAGTAAGGGGGGACAGGGGGCCTATGGCTACACCTTC. It is translated as CASKGGQGAYGYTF.

The gene calls are TRBV28 and TRBJ1-4, with D perhaps TRBD1 (5 bases). Trimming cost V 6 bases and J 0 bases, with 11 bases left between them. The CDR3 is made up of 15 amino acids. Germline lookup yields CDR1 MDHEN and CDR2 SYDVKM. The CDR3 DNA reads as TGTGCCAGCAGCCAGGGTCAAGCAACTAATGAAAAACTGTTTTTT. Protein sequence: CASSQGQATNEKLFF.

This chain uses TRBV4-1 with TRBJ1-1; 7 nucleotides agree with TRBD1. Germline V gene lookup returns CDR1 MGHRA and CDR2 YSYEKL. Trimming cost V 3 bases and J 4 bases; bases outside gene matches: 5. This CDR3 is built from 14 residues. CDR3 region: CASSHDRAATEAFF. CDR3 coding DNA: TGCGCCAGCAGCCACGACAGGGCGGCCACTGAAGCTTTCTTT.

The rearrangement uses TRBV15 and TRBJ2-2, with D possibly matching TRBD2 (6 bases). The CDR3 loop spans 18 amino acids. CDR1 is LNHNV, CDR2 YYDKDF, per germline (reference sequence). Trimming pared 1 base from V and 5 bases from J, leaving 20 bases between. The CDR3 spells CATSRAFGLGGRTGELFF. The CDR3 nucleotides are TGTGCCACCAGCAGAGCTTTTGGTCTTGGGGGGAGGACCGGGGAGCTGTTTTTT.

This clone was counted between two and nine times. In nucleotides, the CDR3 is TGTGCCAGCAGCCCGACTAGTATCGGAGAGACCCAGTACTTC. This gives the protein CASSPTSIGETQYF. The chain combines TRBV6-5 with TRBJ2-5; a possible D gene is TRBD2 (6 bases). Trimming removed 6 bases from V and 4 bases from J, with 15 bases in between. The germline V gene has CDR1 MNHEY and CDR2 SVGAGI. The CDR3 consists of 14 residues.

The chain is built from TRBV10-3 and TRBJ2-6, with D perhaps TRBD1 (6 bases). The CDR3 totals 15 residues. V was trimmed by 7 bases and J by 4 bases, leaving 14 bases between them. Germline-derived CDR1 and CDR2 are ENHRY and SYGVKD. The CDR3 spells CAITGGGEGANVLTF. The CDR3 coding sequence is TGTGCCATCACCGGTGGGGGCGAGGGGGCCAACGTCCTGACTTTC.

The chain employs TRBV5-1 and TRBJ1-4, with TRBD1 matching over 7 bases. The CDR3 is made up of 16 amino acids. Germline V gene sequence: CDR1 SGHRS, CDR2 YFSETQ. Trimming removed 1 base from V and 4 bases from J; junction bases left unmatched: 7. The CDR3 protein is CASSLQTGSDNEKLFF. In nucleotides, the CDR3 is TGCGCCAGCAGCTTGCAGACAGGGTCGGATAATGAAAAACTGTTTTTT.

The CDR3 DNA is TGTGCCAGCACTCGCGGTGGGGGGGGTTGGAATCAGCCCCAGCATTTT. Translation: CASTRGGGGWNQPQHF. The chain has TRBV5-6 and TRBJ1-5; perhaps TRBD1 as D (5 bases). V gave up 6 bases and J gave up 4 bases, with 20 bases separating them. Looked up from germline, CDR1 is SGHDT and CDR2 is YYEEEE. This CDR3 has 16 amino acids.

This chain links TRBV4-1 with TRBJ2-7; perhaps TRBD1 as D (6 bases). The CDR3 totals 15 residues. Germline lookup yields CDR1 MGHRA and CDR2 YSYEKL. The ends were cut back, 0 bases at V and 2 bases at J, with 11 bases in the middle. CDR3 in amino acids: CASSQEGTTAYEQYF. CDR3 DNA sequence: TGCGCCAGCAGCCAAGAGGGGACAACGGCCTACGAGCAGTACTTC.

This clone was observed once. V usage is TRBV10-3 and J usage is TRBJ2-3, with 7 bases lining up with TRBD1. The germline CDR1 and CDR2 sequences are ENHRY and SYGVKD. This CDR3 has 14 amino acids. V was pared by 6 bases and J by 0 bases, with 3 bases of the junction left unmatched. CDR3 protein: CAISRDSSTDTQYF. The DNA of the CDR3 is TGTGCCATCAGCCGGGACAGTAGCACAGATACGCAGTATTTT.

The chain combines TRBV19 with TRBJ1-5; D unresolved. CDR3 size: 17 residues. The V gene's germline CDR1 is LNHDA and CDR2 SQIVND (reference sequence). Trimming removed 7 bases at V and 0 bases at J, with 19 bases between. The CDR3 DNA is TGTGCCAGTAATCGTGACGGAGGGCGGAATAGCAATCAGCCCCAGCATTTT. Protein product: CASNRDGGRNSNQPQHF.

V is TRBV19 and J is TRBJ1-4; D gene ambiguous. Looked up from germline, CDR1 is LNHDA and CDR2 is SQIVND (reference sequence). There are 14 residues in the CDR3. V lost 0 bases and J 8 bases, leaving 10 bases between the germline ends. Here the CDR3 reads CASSIDRTVEKLFF. The CDR3 DNA follows: TGTGCCAGTAGTATAGATCGTACGGTGGAAAAACTGTTTTTT.

This clone has just a few counts. The chain recombines TRBV30 with TRBJ1-2; D is uncertain. The CDR3 has 11 residues. V lost 5 bases to trimming and J lost 7 bases, with 11 bases between them. Germline V gene sequence: CDR1 GTSNPN, CDR2 SVGIG (reference sequence). CDR3 amino acids: CAWRGGGGYTF. In DNA, the CDR3 is TGTGCCTGGCGGGGAGGTGGTGGCTACACCTTC.

The rearrangement joins TRBV6-6 to TRBJ2-7; D is possibly TRBD1 (6 bases). V lost 5 bases to trimming and J lost 3 bases, with 11 bases between them. Looked up from germline, CDR1 is MNHNY and CDR2 is SVGAGI (reference sequence). The CDR3 spans 13 residues. The CDR3 DNA reads as TGTGCCAGCAGTCTCCGGGACAACTACGAGCAGTACTTC. It translates to CASSLRDNYEQYF.

This clone has a single count. The gene calls are TRBV15 and TRBJ2-7; 7 bases match TRBD1. Losses at the gene ends were 3 bases for V and 1 base for J; bases not matched to a gene: 3. This CDR3 spans 14 amino acids. Germline values: CDR1 LNHNV, CDR2 YYDKDF (reference sequence). The CDR3 loop reads CATSSGDSSYEQYF. The CDR3 coding sequence is TGTGCCACCAGCAGCGGGGACAGTTCCTACGAGCAGTACTTC.

The J gene is TRBJ2-5, the V gene TRBV19; a possible D gene is TRBD2 (7 bases). The CDR3 contains 14 residues. The germline V gene encodes CDR1 LNHDA and CDR2 SQIVND (reference sequence). V was clipped by 5 bases and J by 4 bases, with 14 bases between them. The CDR3 reads CASSGGGPRETQYF. The CDR3 nucleotides are TGTGCCAGTAGTGGGGGGGGGCCCCGAGAGACCCAGTACTTC. Full variable domain (outside the CDR3, taken from reference TRBV19 and TRBJ2-5): DGGITQSPKYLFRKEGQNVTLSCEQNLNHDAMYWYRQDPGQGLRLIYYSQIVNDFQKGDIAEGYSVSREKKESFPLTVTSAQKNPTAFYLCASSGGGPRETQYFGPGTRLLVL.

This sequence joins TRBV15 and TRBJ1-5; 9 bases fit TRBD1. The CDR3 is 15 residues long. Trimming took 1 base from V and 6 from J; bases not matched to a gene: 4. CDR1 LNHNV and CDR2 YYDKDF come from the germline V gene (reference sequence). The CDR3 loop is CATSRVGQGGQPQHF. The DNA of the CDR3 is TGTGCCACCAGCAGAGTGGGACAGGGAGGTCAGCCCCAGCATTTT.

A note on this clone: The sample carries other DNA sequences with the same CDR3. This chain links TRBV9 with TRBJ2-5; 7 bases fit TRBD1. Looked up from germline, CDR1 is SGDLS and CDR2 is YYNGEE. V dropped 4 bases and J dropped 3; count of bases not matched to a gene: 3. The CDR3 runs 13 residues. The CDR3 reads CASSPDREETQYF. The CDR3 nucleotides are TGTGCCAGCAGCCCTGACAGGGAAGAGACCCAGTACTTC.

This clone has more than one count but fewer than ten. The genes are TRBV4-1 and TRBJ1-5; no reliable D call. V lost 3 bases and J 3 bases, leaving 12 bases between the germline ends. Germline loops: CDR1 MGHRA, CDR2 YSYEKL. This CDR3 is built from 15 residues. CDR3 sequence (DNA): TGCGCCAGCAGCCAGGTGACGGGTAACAATCAGCCCCAGCATTTT. It encodes CASSQVTGNNQPQHF.

Only a few counts were recorded for this clone. The chain is built from TRBV24-1 and TRBJ1-6; a weak D match, TRBD1 (6 bases). In germline, CDR1 is KGHDR, CDR2 SFDVKD. There are 18 residues in the CDR3. Trimming stripped 1 base from V and 6 bases from J, with 18 bases between. This CDR3 reads CATSDFIPKDRANSPLHF. The CDR3 DNA sequence: TGTGCCACCAGTGATTTCATCCCTAAGGACAGAGCTAATTCACCCCTCCACTTT.

The chain combines TRBV6-5 with TRBJ2-7; D unclear. Trimming left V 0 bases short and J 6 bases short, with 15 bases between. The CDR3 has 15 amino acids. Germline CDR1 MNHEY, CDR2 SVGAGI. The CDR3 nucleotides are TGTGCCAGCAGTTACTCGATGGGCCAGCCTGTCGAGCAGTACTTC. Encoded protein: CASSYSMGQPVEQYF.

The CDR3 protein is CSVRSSASGGREQYF. The CDR3 region has the DNA TGCAGCGTCAGATCGAGCGCGAGCGGGGGGCGTGAGCAGTACTTC. The chain links TRBV29-1 to TRBJ2-7; 9 bases map to TRBD2. CDR3 length equals 15 residues. Germline trimming cut 6 bases from V and 7 bases from J; bases unmatched to any gene: 16. CDR1 and CDR2 (germline): SQVTM, ANQGSEA.

The chain couples TRBV12-3 or TRBV12-4 to TRBJ2-1; maybe TRBD1 (5 bases). This CDR3 has 12 amino acids. V lost 6 bases and J 6 bases, leaving 9 bases between the germline ends. CDR3 sequence reads: CASSPRANEQFF. CDR3 DNA sequence: TGTGCCAGCAGCCCCAGGGCCAATGAGCAGTTCTTC.

CDR3 loop: CASSQDTSGGRTDTQYF. DNA for the CDR3: TGTGCCAGCAGCCAAGATACTAGCGGGGGTCGCACAGATACGCAGTATTTT. The chain joins TRBV4-2 to TRBJ2-3, with 11 bases lining up with TRBD2. The V and J ends lost 0 bases and 1 base, in that order; junction bases with no gene match: 3. The CDR3 sequence is 17 residues long. Germline CDR1 and CDR2: LGHNA and YNFKEQ.